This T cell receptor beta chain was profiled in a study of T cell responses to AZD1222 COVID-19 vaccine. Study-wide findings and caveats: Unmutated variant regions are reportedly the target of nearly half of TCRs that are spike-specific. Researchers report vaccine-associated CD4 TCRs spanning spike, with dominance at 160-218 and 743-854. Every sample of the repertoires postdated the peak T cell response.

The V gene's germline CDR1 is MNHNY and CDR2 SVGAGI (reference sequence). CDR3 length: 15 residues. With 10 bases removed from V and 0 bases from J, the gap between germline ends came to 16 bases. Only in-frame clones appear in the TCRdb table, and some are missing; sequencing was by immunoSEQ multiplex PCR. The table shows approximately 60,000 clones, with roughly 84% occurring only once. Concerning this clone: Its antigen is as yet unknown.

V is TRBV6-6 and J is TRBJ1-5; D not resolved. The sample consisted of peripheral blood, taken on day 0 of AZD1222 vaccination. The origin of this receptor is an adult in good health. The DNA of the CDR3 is TGTGCCACTTACCCCTACGGGGATAGCAATCAGCCCCAGCATTTT. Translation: CATYPYGDSNQPQHF.